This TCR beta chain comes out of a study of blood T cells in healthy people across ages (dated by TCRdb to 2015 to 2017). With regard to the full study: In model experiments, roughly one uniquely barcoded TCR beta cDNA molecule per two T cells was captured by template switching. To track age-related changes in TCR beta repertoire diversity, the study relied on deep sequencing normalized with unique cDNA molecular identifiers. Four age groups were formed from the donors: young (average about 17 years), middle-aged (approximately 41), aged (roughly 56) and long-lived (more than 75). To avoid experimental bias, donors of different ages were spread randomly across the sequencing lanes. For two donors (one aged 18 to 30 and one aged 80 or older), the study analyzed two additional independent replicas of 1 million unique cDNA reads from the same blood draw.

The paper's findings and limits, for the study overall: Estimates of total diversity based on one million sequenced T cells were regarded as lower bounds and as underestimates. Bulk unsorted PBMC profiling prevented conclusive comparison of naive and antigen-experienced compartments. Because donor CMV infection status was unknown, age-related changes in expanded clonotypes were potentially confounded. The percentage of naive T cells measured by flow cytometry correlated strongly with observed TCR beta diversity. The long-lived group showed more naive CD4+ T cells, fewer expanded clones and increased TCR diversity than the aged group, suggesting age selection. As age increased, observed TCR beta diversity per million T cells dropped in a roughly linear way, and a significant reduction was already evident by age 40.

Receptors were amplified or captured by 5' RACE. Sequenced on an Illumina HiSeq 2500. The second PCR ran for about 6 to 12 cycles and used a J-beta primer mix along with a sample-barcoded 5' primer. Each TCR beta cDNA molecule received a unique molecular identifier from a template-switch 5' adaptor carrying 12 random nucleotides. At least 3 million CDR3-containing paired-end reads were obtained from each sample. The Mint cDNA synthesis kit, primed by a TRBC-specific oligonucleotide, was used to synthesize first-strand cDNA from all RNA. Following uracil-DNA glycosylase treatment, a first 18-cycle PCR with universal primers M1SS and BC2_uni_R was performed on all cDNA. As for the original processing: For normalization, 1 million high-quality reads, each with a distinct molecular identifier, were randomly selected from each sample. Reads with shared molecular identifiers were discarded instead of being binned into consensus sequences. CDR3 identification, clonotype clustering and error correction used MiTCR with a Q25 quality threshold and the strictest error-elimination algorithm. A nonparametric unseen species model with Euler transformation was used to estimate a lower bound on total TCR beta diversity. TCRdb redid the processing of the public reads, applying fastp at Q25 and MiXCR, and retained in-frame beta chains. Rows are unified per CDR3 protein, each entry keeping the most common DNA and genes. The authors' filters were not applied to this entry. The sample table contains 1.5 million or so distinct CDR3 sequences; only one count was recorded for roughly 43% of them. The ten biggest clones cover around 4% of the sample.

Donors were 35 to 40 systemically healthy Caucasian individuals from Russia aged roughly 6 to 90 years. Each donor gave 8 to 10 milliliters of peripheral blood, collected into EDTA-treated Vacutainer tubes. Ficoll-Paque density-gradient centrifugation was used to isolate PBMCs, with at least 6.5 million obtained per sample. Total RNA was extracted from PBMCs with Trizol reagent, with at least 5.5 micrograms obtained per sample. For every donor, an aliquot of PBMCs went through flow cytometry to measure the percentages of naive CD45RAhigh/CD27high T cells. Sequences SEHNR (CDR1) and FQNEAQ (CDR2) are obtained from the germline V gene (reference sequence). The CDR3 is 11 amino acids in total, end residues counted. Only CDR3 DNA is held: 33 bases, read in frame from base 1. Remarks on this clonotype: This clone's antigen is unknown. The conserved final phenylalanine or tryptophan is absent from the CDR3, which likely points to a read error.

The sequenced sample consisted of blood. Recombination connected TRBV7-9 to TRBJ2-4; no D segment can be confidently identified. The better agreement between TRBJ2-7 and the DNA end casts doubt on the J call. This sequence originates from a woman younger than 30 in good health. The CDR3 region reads CASSPNYEQYY. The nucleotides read TGTGCCAGCAGCCCAAACTACGAGCAGTACTAC.